This T cell receptor (beta chain) was documented in a study of blood T cell repertoires in COVID-19. Clones were read by immunoSEQ multiplex PCR, and TCRdb kept only the in-frame ones, dropping some. This sample carries approximately 260,000 clones, 70% to 90% of them seen once, and the ten largest clones take 9.5% to 11%. This CDR3 spans 16 amino acids. Trimming left V 5 bases short and J 2 bases short, with 16 bases between. Per the germline V gene, CDR1 is SEHNR and CDR2 is FQNEAQ (reference sequence). This clonotype was sampled from a woman in her seventies with acute or convalescent COVID-19. J is TRBJ1-5 and V is TRBV7-9, with D possibly being TRBD1 (6 bases). The specimen sequenced was peripheral blood. CDR3 region: CASSRSTGGGNQPQHF. DNA of the CDR3: TGTGCCAGCAGCAGATCGACAGGCGGAGGCAATCAGCCCCAGCATTTT.